The following is a TCR beta chain sequence with its context. The data were taken from a study of blood T cell repertoires in COVID-19. Study summary: Samples came from the United States, Italy and Spain, spanning acute and convalescent COVID-19. T cells, B-cell-depleted T cells, or PBMCs provided the cDNA or gDNA that served as material.

The trim removed 5 bases at V and 4 bases at J, leaving 10 bases unmatched. CDR3 length: 17 amino acids. Germline lookup yields CDR1 SGHNT and CDR2 YENEEA. How the authors handled the data: Counts of nucleated cells, estimated from reference gene primer amplification, were obtained. Profiling relied on immunoSEQ multiplex PCR, and the TCRdb table lists in-frame clones only, not all of them. The V and J calls and the clone size are those of that table, but D and trimming were determined from the DNA. In the table there are about 200,000 clones, over 70% of which are singletons. The gene calls are TRBV11-3 and TRBJ2-5, with 13 positions matching TRBD2. Input material: peripheral blood. The receptor comes from a woman in her 70s with acute or convalescent COVID-19. As DNA, the CDR3 is TGTGCCAGCAGCCGCCGGACTAGCGGGAGATCTGGAGAGACCCAGTACTTC. Translating it yields CASSRRTSGRSGETQYF.